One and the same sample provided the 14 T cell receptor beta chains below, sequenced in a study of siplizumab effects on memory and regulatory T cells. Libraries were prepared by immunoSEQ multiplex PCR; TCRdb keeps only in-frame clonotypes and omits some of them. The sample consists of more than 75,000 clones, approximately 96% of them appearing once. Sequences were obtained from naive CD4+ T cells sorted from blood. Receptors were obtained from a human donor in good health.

The CDR3 DNA sequence: TGTGCCAGCAGCTTAGGCGGGCGGGTGGGCTATGGCTACACCTTC. As protein: CASSLGGRVGYGYTF. This rearrangement joins TRBV11-2 to TRBJ1-2; no clear D gene. Trimming took off 1 base at V and 4 bases at J, with 13 bases between the two ends. Germline values: CDR1 SGHAT, CDR2 FQNNGV. CDR3 size: 15 residues.

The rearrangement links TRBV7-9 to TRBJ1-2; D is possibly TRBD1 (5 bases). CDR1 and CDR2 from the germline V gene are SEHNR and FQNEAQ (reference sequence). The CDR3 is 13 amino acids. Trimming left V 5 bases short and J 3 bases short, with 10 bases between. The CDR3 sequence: CASSTGGDYGYTF. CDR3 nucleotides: TGTGCCAGCAGCACTGGGGGGGACTATGGCTACACCTTC. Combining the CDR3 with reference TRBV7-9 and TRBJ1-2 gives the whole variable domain DTGVSQNPRHKITKRGQNVTFRCDPISEHNRLYWYRQTLGQGPEFLTYFQNEAQLEKSRLLSDRFSAERPKGSFSTLEIQRTEQGDSAMYLCASSTGGDYGYTFGSGTRLTVV.

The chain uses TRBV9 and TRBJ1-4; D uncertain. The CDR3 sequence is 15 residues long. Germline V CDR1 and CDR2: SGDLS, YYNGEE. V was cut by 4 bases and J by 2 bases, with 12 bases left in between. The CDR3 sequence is CASSRSGGTNEKLFF. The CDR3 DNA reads TGTGCCAGCAGCCGAAGCGGAGGGACTAATGAAAAACTGTTTTTT.

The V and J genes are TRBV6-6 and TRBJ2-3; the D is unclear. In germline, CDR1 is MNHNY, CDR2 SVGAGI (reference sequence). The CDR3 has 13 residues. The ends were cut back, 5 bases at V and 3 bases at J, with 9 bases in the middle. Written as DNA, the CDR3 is TGTGCCAGCAGTCTCAGAGTTACAGATACGCAGTATTTT. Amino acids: CASSLRVTDTQYF.

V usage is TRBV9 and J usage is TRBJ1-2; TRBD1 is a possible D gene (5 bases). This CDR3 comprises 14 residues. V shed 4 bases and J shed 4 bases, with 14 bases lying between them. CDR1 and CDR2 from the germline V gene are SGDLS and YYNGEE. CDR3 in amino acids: CASSPMGEAYGYTF. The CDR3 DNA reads TGTGCCAGCAGCCCAATGGGGGAGGCCTATGGCTACACCTTC.

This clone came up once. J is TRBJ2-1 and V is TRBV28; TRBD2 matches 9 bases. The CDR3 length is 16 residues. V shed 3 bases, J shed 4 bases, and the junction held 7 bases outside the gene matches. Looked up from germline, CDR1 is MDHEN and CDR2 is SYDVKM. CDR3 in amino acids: CASSFVAGAIYNEQFF. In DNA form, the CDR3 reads TGTGCCAGCAGTTTTGTAGCGGGGGCCATATACAATGAGCAGTTCTTC.

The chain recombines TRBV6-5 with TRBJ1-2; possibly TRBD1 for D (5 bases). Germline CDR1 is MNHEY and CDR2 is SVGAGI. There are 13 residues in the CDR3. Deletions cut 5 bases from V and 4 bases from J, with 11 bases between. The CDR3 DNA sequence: TGTGCCAGCAGTCGGGACGAAACCTATGGCTACACCTTC. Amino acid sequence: CASSRDETYGYTF.

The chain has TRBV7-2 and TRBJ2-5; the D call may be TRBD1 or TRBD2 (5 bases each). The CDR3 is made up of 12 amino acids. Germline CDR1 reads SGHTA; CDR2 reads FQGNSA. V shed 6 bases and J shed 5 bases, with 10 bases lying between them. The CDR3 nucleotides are TGTGCCAGCAGTTACGGGGCGGAGACCCAGTACTTC. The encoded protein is CASSYGAETQYF.

The CDR3 protein is CASRGPNQNTGELFF. The DNA for the CDR3 is TGTGCCAGCCGGGGTCCTAATCAAAACACCGGGGAGCTGTTTTTT. The rearrangement links TRBV6-6 to TRBJ2-2; possible D gene TRBD2, 5 bases. V was shortened by 8 bases and J by 2 bases, with 15 bases between the two germline ends. Germline CDR1 is MNHNY and CDR2 is SVGAGI (reference sequence). The CDR3 contains 15 residues.

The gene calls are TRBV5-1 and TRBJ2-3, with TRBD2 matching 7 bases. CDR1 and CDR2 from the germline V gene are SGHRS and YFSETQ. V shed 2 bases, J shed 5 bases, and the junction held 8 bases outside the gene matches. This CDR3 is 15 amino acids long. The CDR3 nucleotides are TGCGCCAGCAGCTTCGCGGCGGGGGTCGGAGATACGCAGTATTTT. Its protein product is CASSFAAGVGDTQYF.

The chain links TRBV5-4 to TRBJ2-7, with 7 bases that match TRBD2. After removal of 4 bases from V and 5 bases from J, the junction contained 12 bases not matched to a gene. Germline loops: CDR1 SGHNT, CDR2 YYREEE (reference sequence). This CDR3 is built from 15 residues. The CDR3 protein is CASSRTLATGDEQYF. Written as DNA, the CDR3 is TGTGCCAGCAGCCGGACACTAGCGACTGGGGACGAGCAGTACTTC.

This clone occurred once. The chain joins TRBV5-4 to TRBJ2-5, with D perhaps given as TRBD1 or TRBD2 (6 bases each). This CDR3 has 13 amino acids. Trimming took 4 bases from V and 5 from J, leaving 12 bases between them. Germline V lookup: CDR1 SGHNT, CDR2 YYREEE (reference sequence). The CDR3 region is CASSPRGGETQYF. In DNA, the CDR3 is TGTGCCAGCAGCCCCAGGGGAGGTGAGACCCAGTACTTC.

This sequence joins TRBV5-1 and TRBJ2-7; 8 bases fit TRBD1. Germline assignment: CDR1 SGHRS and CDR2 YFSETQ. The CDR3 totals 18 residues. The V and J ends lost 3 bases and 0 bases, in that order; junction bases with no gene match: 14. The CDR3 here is CASSSGTGLQYSSYEQYF. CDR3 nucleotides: TGCGCCAGCAGCTCCGGGACAGGTCTTCAATACAGCTCCTACGAGCAGTACTTC.

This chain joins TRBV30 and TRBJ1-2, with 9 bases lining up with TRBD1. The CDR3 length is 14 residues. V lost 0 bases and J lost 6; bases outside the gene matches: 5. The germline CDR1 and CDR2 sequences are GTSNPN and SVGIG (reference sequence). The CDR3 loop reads CAWSVRTGVDGYTF. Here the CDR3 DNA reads TGTGCCTGGAGTGTTAGGACAGGGGTTGATGGCTACACCTTC.